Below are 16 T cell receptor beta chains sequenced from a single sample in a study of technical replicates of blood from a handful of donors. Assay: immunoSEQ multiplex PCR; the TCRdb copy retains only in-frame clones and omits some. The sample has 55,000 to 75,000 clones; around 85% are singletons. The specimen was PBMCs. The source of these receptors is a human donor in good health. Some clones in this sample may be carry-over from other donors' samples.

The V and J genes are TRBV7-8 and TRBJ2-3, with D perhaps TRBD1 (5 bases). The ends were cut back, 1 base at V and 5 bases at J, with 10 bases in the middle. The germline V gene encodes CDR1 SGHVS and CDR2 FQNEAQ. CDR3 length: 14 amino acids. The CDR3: CASSLVPTGDTQYF. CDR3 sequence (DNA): TGTGCCAGCAGCTTAGTTCCAACAGGAGATACGCAGTATTTT. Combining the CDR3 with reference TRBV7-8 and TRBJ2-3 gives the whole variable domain GAGVSQSPRYKVAKRGQDVALRCDPISGHVSLFWYQQALGQGPEFLTYFQNEAQLDKSGLPSDRFFAERPEGSVSTLKIQRTQQEDSAVYLCASSLVPTGDTQYFGPGTRLTVL.

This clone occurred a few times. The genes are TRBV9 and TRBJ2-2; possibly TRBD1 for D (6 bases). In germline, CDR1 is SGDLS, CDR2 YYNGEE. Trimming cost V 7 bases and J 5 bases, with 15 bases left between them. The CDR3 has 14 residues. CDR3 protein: CASRWTDGTGELFF. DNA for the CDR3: TGTGCCAGCCGATGGACAGACGGGACCGGGGAGCTGTTTTTT.

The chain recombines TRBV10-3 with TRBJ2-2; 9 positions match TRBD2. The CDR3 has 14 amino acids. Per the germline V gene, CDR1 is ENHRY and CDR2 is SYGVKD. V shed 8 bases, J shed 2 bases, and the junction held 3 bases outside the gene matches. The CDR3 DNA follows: TGTGCCATCGGGCTAGCGGGAAACACCGGGGAGCTGTTTTTT. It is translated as CAIGLAGNTGELFF.

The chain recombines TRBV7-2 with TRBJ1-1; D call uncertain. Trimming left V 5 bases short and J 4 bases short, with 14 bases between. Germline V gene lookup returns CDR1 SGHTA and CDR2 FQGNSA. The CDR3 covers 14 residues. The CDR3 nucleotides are TGTGCCAGCAGCCCCCAATCACAGTCCACTGAAGCTTTCTTT. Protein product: CASSPQSQSTEAFF.

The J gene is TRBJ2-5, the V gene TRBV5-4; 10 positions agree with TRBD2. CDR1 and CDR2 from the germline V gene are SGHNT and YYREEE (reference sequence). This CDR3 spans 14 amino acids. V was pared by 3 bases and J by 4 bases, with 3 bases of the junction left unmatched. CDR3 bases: TGTGCCAGCAGCTCGCTAGCGGGAGTAGAGACCCAGTACTTC. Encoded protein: CASSSLAGVETQYF.

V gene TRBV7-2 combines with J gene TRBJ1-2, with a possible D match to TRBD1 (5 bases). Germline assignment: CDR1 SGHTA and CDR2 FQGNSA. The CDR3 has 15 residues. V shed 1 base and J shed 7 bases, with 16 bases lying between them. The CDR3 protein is CASSLGGDTGGGYTF. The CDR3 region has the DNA TGTGCCAGCAGCTTAGGAGGAGACACGGGGGGTGGCTACACCTTC.

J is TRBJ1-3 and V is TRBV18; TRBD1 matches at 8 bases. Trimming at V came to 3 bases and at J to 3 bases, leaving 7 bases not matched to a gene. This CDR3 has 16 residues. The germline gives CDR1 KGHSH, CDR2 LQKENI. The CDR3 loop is CASSPYKGQVGNTIYF. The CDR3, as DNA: TGTGCCAGCTCACCGTATAAGGGACAGGTTGGAAACACCATATATTTT.

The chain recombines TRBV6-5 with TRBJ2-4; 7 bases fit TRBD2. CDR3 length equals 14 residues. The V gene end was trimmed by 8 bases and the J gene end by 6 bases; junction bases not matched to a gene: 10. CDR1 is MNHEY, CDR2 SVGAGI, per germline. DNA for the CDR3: TGTGCCAGCGCTCCGGGGGGTCAAATAAACATTCAGTACTTC. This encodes CASAPGGQINIQYF.

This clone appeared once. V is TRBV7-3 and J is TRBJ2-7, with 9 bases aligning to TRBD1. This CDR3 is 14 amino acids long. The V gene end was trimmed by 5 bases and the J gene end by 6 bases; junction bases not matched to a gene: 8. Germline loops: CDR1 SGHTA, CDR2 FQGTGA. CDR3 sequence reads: CASSLRDRVGEQYF. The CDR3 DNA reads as TGTGCCAGCAGCCTCCGGGACAGGGTTGGCGAGCAGTACTTC.

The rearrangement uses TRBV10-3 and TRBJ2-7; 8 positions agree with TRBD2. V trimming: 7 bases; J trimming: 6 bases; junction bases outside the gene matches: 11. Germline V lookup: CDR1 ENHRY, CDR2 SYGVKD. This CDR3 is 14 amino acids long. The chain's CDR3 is CAIMKAGAKGEQYF. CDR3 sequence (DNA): TGTGCCATCATGAAAGCGGGGGCGAAGGGCGAGCAGTACTTC.

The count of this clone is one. The CDR3 loop is CSVTSDVGELFF. The CDR3 bases are TGCAGCGTTACTAGCGACGTCGGGGAGCTGTTTTTT. V is TRBV29-1 and J is TRBJ2-2, with 7 bases matching TRBD2. The CDR3 length is 12 residues. Germline CDR1 is SQVTM and CDR2 is ANQGSEA. V was clipped by 5 bases and J by 7 bases; unmatched bases: 4.

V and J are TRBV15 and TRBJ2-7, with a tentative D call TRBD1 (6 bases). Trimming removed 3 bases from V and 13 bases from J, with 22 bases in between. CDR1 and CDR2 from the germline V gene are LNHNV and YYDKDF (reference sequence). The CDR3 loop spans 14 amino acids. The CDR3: CATSSARETGRPYF. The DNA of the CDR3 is TGTGCCACCAGCAGCGCCAGAGAGACAGGCAGGCCCTACTTC.

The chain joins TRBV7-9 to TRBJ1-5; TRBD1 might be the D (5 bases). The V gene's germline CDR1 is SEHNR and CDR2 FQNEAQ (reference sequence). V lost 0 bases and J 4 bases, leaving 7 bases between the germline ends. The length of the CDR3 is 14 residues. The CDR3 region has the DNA TGTGCCAGCAGCTTAGCGCAGGGAAATCAGCCCCAGCATTTT. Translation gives CASSLAQGNQPQHF.

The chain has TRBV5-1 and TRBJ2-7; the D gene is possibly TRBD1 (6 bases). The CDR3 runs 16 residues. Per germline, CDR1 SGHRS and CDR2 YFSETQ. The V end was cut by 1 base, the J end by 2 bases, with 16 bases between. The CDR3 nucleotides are TGCGCCAGCAGCTTGTTAGGGGACACACGGGCCTACGAGCAGTACTTC. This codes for CASSLLGDTRAYEQYF.

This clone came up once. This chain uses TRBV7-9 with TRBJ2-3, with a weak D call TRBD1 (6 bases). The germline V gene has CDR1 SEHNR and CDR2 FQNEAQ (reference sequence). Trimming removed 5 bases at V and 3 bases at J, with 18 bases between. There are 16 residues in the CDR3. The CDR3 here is CASSRGGTGTTDTQYF. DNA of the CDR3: TGTGCCAGCAGCAGAGGGGGAACGGGAACTACAGATACGCAGTATTTT.

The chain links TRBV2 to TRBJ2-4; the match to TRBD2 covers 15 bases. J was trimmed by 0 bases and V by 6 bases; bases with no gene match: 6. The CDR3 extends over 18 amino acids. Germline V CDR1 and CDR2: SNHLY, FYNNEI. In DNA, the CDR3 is TGTGCCAGCAGCACGGGACTAGCGGGAGGTCTAGCCAAAAACATTCAGTACTTC. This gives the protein CASSTGLAGGLAKNIQYF.